Listed here are 3 T cell receptor beta chains from one sample, sequenced in a study of post-analysis software for immune sequencing data. Study-level results: Relative to controls, patients had five TRBV segments at higher frequency, with TRBV5-6, TRBV5-1 and TRBV20-1 among these.

Unique molecular identifiers were present in the TCR beta cDNA libraries. TCRdb recomputed calls from the PCR reads with MiXCR, one row per CDR3 protein. The profile shows under 900,000 distinct CDR3 sequences, approximately 50% of them singletons. These receptors have no identified antigens. Specimen: blood. Receptor source: a girl aged 10 to 17 with multiple sclerosis.

In DNA form, the CDR3 reads TGTGCCTCCCAGGACCGAACTGGGGCCAACGTCCTGACTTTC. It translates to CASQDRTGANVLTF. V usage is TRBV27 and J usage is TRBJ2-6, with no clear D. Between the trimmed V and J ends, which lost 11 bases and 2 bases, there was a span of 13 bases. The CDR3 extends over 14 amino acids. The germline V gene encodes CDR1 MNHEY and CDR2 SMNVEV (reference sequence).

This chain joins TRBV6-6 and TRBJ2-1; D ambiguous. The germline V and J ends were trimmed by 3 bases and 4 bases, with 7 bases remaining between them. Germline CDR1 MNHNY, CDR2 SVGAGI (reference sequence). This CDR3 is built from 13 residues. The CDR3, as DNA: TGTGCCAGCAGTTATTCTCAGTACAATGAGCAGTTCTTC. Protein: CASSYSQYNEQFF.

The chain combines TRBV12-3 or TRBV12-4 with TRBJ1-1; D ambiguous. The V and J ends lost 6 bases and 2 bases respectively, with 10 bases between them. This CDR3 comprises 13 residues. The CDR3 DNA sequence: TGTGCCAGCAGCCAGGACGTAAACACTGAAGCTTTCTTT. It is translated as CASSQDVNTEAFF.